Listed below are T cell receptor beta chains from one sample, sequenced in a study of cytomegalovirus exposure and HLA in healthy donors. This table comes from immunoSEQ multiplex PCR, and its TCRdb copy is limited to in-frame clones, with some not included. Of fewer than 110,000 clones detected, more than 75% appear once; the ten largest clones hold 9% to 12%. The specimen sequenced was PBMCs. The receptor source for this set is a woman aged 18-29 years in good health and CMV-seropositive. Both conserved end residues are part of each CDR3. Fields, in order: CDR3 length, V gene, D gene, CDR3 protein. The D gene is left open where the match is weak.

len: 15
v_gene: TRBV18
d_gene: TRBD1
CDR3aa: CASSGQGGDNQPQHF

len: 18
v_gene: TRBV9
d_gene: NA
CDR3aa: CASSGEGGLAGKGDEQFF

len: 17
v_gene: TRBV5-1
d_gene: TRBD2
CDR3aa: CASSLGLAGKPQETQYF

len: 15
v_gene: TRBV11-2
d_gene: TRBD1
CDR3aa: CASSLAHRGVTEAFF

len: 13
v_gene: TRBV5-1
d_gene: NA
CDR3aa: CASGGGQNTEAFF

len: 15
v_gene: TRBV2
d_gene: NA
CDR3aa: CASSDRGYPREKLFF

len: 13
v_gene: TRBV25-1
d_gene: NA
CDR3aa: CASVGGPNYGYTF

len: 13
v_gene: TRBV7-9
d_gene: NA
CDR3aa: CASSSVINYGYTF

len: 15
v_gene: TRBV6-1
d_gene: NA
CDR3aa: CASSEAGGGPYGYTF

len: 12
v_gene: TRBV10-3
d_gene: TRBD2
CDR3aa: CAISEGREVKFF

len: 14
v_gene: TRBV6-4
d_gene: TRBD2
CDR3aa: CASSASGEYNEQFF

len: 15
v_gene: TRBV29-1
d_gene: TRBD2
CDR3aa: CSVEESAGVRHTQYF

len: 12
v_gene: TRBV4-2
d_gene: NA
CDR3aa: CASSQQNQPQHF

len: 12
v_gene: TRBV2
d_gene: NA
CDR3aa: CASEGAYYEQYF

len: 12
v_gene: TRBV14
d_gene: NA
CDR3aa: CASSQAGGGYTF

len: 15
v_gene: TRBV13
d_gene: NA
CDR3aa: CASSSGPGGNQPQHF

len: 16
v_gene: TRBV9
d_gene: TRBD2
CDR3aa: CASSAPTSGRADEQFF

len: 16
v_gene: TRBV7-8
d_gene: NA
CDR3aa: CASSLGWQGNRYEQYF

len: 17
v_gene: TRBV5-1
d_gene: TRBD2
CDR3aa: CASSPREGPREVNEQFF

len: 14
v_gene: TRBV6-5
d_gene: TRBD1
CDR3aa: CASSYSTGIYGYTF

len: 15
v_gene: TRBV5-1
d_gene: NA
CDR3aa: CASSLEFGWRHEQYF

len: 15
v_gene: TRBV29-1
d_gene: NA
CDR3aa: CSVQARRTSSYEQYF

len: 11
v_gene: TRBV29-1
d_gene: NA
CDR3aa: CSVEAGRRMFF

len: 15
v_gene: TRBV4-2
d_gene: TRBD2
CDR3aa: CASSQGAGGPYEQYF

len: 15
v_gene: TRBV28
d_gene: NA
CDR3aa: CASSPRRGSGNTIYF

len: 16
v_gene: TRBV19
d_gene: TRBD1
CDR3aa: CASSIYGTASEDTQYF

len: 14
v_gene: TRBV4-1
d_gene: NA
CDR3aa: CASSQHQNSYEQYF

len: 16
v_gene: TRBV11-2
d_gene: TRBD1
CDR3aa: CASSSLRTGLSYEQYF

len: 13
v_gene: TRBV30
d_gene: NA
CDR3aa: CAWSDGASYEQYF

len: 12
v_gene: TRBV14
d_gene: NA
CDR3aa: CASSQDAEPQHF

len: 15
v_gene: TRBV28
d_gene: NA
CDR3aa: CASSLGGTGDTEAFF

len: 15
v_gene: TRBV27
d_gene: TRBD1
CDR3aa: CASSPLGQGGSEQYF

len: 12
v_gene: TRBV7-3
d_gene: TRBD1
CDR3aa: CASSSDRGAQFF

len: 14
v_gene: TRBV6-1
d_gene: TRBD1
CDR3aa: CASSEGQAGYGYTF

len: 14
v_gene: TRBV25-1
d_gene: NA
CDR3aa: CASSEWRGSYEQYF

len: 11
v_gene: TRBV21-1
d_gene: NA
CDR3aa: CASSNLEKLFF

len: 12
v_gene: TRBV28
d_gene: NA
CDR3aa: CASSPYSGELFF

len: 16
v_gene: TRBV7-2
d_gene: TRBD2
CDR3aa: CASSGRGSYSSYEQYF

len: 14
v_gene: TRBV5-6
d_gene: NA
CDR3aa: CASSYYRVNSPLHF

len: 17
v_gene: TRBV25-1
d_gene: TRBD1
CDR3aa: CASSGWGTETNTGELFF

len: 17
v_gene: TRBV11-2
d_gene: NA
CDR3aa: CASSRIQGSSYNSPLHF

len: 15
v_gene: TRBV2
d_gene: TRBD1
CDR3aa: CASSRGQPLAGELFF

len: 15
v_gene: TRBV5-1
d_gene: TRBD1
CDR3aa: CASSSADRVTDTQYF

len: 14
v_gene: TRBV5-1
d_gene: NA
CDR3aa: CASSLEGGTDTQYF

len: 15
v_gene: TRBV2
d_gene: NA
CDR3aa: CASSLSLAHTGELFF

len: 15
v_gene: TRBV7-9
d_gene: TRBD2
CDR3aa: CASSITSGFYNEQFF

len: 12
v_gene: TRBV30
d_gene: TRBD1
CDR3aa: CAWTDRVYEQYF

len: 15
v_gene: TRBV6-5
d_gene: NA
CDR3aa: CASSYSEVARETQYF

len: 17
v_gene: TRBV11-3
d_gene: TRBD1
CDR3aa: CASSFRLWDRVAYEQYF

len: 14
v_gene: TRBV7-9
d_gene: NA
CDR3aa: CASSPRQLNTEAFF

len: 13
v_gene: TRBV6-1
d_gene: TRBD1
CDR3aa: CASTGGPTGELFF

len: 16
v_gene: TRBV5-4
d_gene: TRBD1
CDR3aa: CASSLERGQDTGELFF

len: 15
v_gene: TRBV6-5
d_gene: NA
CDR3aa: CASSYGGTANEKLFF